This T cell receptor beta chain is drawn from a study of cytomegalovirus exposure and HLA in healthy donors. Overall study context: HLA-typed donors were the source of about 81 million unique TCRs held in an early data release. Findings and limits, study-wide: A few chains linked to CMV were shown in vitro to be specific for CMV antigens. In an earlier analysis, productive rearrangement rates for most beta V segments clustered near 87% or 30%.

60 Vbeta and 13 Jbeta primers were used in PCR. Assay: immunoSEQ multiplex PCR; the TCRdb copy retains only in-frame clones and omits some. The sample lists 150,000 or so clones, around 80% seen once, with 5% to 6.5% in the top ten. This CDR3 is built from 15 residues. For this clone: Its antigen remains unidentified.

Those who donated were healthy bone marrow donors. The chain links TRBV21-1 to TRBJ1-1. TRBV21-1 is shown as a pseudogene. This TCR derives from a man aged 25 to 45 in good health and CMV-seropositive. What was sequenced was PBMCs. The CDR3: CASSKDGGMNTEAFF. The CDR3 DNA reads TGTGCCAGCAGCAAAGATGGGGGGATGAACACTGAAGCTTTCTTT.